The 9 T cell receptor beta chains below come from one sample, sequenced in a study of cytomegalovirus exposure and HLA in healthy donors. Primers for the PCR totalled 60 Vbeta and 13 Jbeta. The method was immunoSEQ multiplex PCR; TCRdb's version includes in-frame clones alone and lacks a portion of them. This table lists around 76,000 clones. The sequenced sample consisted of PBMCs. The receptors here all came from a boy aged 5 to 17 in good health and CMV-seronegative.

The chain has TRBV6-4 and TRBJ1-6, with unresolved D. This CDR3 is built from 15 residues. With 0 bases removed from V and 6 bases from J, the gap between germline ends came to 9 bases. The germline V gene encodes CDR1 MRHNA and CDR2 SNTAGT. The CDR3 here is CASSDSTVSNSPLHF. CDR3 in DNA: TGTGCCAGCAGTGACTCCACGGTGAGTAATTCACCCCTCCACTTT.

This rearrangement joins TRBV7-6 to TRBJ2-3; 9 bases map to TRBD2. Germline V gene sequence: CDR1 SGHVS, CDR2 FNYEAQ. The CDR3 spans 16 residues. Losses at the gene ends were 2 bases for V and 8 bases for J; bases not matched to a gene: 11. The CDR3: CASSLIGSGGTVTQYF. In nucleotides, the CDR3 is TGTGCCAGCAGCTTAATAGGTAGCGGGGGCACTGTTACGCAGTATTTT.

J is TRBJ2-1 and V is TRBV2; possible D gene TRBD1, 6 bases. The CDR3 runs to 13 residues. Germline assignment: CDR1 SNHLY and CDR2 FYNNEI. V gave up 7 bases and J gave up 4 bases, with 11 bases separating them. The CDR3 reads CASTGQSYNEQFF. CDR3 coding DNA: TGTGCCAGCACAGGACAGTCTTACAATGAGCAGTTCTTC.

The chain employs TRBV13 and TRBJ1-1, with TRBD1 as a possible D gene (6 bases). Germline V lookup: CDR1 PRHDT, CDR2 FYEKMQ (reference sequence). CDR3 size: 18 residues. Between the trimmed V and J ends, which lost 5 bases and 2 bases, there was a span of 24 bases. CDR3 nucleotides: TGTGCCAGCAGCCCAACGACGGACAGATACTTGAATAACACTGAAGCTTTCTTT. Translated: CASSPTTDRYLNNTEAFF.

The CDR3 loop is CASSVEAGSFYEQYF. In DNA form, the CDR3 reads TGTGCCAGCAGCGTAGAGGCGGGAAGTTTTTACGAGCAGTACTTC. The chain couples TRBV9 to TRBJ2-7; TRBD2 is a possible D gene (6 bases). V was cut by 0 bases and J by 4 bases, with 14 bases left in between. Germline CDR1 and CDR2: SGDLS and YYNGEE. The CDR3 consists of 15 residues. Complete variable domain (other parts from reference TRBV9 and TRBJ2-7): DSGVTQTPKHLITATGQRVTLRCSPRSGDLSVYWYQQSLDQGLQFLIQYYNGEERAKGNILERFSAQQFPDLHSELNLSSLELGDSALYFCASSVEAGSFYEQYFGPGTRLTVT.

The chain's CDR3 is CASSLLGPGEQYF. The CDR3 nucleotides read TGTGCCAGCAGCTTATTGGGTCCGGGCGAGCAGTACTTC. The chain joins TRBV7-9 to TRBJ2-7, with unresolved D. Trimming took off 2 bases at V and 6 bases at J, with 11 bases between the two ends. There are 13 residues in the CDR3. CDR1 and CDR2 from the germline V gene are SEHNR and FQNEAQ (reference sequence).

The chain links TRBV25-1 to TRBJ1-3; 11 positions agree with TRBD1. The CDR3 runs to 14 residues. The trim removed 11 bases at V and 0 bases at J, leaving 3 bases unmatched. The V gene's germline CDR1 is MGHDK and CDR2 SYGVNS. The CDR3 loop reads CAGTGGSSGNTIYF. CDR3 nucleotides: TGTGCCGGGACAGGGGGATCCTCTGGAAACACCATATATTTT.

This rearrangement joins TRBV5-1 to TRBJ2-7, with 9 bases identical to TRBD1. This CDR3 comprises 15 residues. Germline CDR1 reads SGHRS; CDR2 reads YFSETQ. V lost 0 bases to trimming and J lost 3 bases; unmatched junction nucleotides: 4. CDR3: CASSLVTGGFYEQYF. The CDR3 DNA reads as TGCGCCAGCAGCTTGGTGACAGGGGGTTTCTACGAGCAGTACTTC.

The V and J genes are TRBV29-1 and TRBJ2-3, with 9 bases aligning to TRBD2. The CDR3 spans 16 residues. Unmatched junction bases numbered 15, after V lost 8 bases and J lost 3 bases. In germline, CDR1 is SQVTM, CDR2 ANQGSEA. In nucleotides, the CDR3 is TGCAGCTTCAAGCTAGCGGGGAGGGGGATGACAGATACGCAGTATTTT. Encoded protein: CSFKLAGRGMTDTQYF.